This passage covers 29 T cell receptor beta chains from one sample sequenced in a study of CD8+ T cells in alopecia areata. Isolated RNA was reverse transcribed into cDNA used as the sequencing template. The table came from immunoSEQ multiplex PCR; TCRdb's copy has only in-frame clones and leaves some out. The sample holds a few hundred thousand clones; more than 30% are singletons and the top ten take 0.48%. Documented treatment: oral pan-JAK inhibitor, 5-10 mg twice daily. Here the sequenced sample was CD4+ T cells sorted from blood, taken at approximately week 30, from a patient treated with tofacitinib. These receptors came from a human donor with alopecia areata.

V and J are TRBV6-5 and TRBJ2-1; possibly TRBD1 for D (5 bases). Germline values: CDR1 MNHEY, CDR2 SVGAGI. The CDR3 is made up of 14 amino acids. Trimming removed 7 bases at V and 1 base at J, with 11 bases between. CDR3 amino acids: CASTEDISYNEQFF. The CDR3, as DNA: TGTGCCAGCACTGAGGACATTTCCTACAATGAGCAGTTCTTC.

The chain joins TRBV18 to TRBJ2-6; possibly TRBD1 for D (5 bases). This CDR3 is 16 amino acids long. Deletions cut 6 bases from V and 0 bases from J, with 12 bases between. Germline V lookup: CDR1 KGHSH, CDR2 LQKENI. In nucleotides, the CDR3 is TGTGCCAGCTCGGAAAGACAGATCTCTGGGGCCAACGTCCTGACTTTC. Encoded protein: CASSERQISGANVLTF.

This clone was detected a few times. The CDR3 reads CASRWISTDTQYF. CDR3 bases: TGTGCCAGCAGGTGGATAAGCACAGATACGCAGTATTTT. This sequence joins TRBV27 and TRBJ2-3, with unresolved D. This CDR3 is 13 amino acids long. Per the germline V gene, CDR1 is MNHEY and CDR2 is SMNVEV (reference sequence). Deletions cut 6 bases from V and 0 bases from J, with 7 bases between.

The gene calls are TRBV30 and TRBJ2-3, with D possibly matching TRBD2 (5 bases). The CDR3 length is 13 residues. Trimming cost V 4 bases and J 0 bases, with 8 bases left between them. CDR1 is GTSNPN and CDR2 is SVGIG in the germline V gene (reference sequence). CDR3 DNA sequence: TGTGCCTGGAAAGGGAGAAGCACAGATACGCAGTATTTT. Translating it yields CAWKGRSTDTQYF.

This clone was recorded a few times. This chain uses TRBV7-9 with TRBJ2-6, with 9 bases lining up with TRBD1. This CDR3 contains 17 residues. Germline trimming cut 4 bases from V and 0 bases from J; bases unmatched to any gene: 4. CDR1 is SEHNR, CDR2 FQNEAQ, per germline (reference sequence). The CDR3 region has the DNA TGTGCCAGCAGCTCCGGGACAGGGCCCTCTGGGGCCAACGTCCTGACTTTC. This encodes CASSSGTGPSGANVLTF.

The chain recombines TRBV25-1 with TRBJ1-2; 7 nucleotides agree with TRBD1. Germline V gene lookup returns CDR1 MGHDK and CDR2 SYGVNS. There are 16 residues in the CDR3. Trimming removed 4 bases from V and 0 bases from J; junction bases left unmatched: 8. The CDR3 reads CASSGAGTEANYGYTF. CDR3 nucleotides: TGTGCCAGCAGTGGTGCCGGGACAGAAGCTAACTATGGCTACACCTTC.

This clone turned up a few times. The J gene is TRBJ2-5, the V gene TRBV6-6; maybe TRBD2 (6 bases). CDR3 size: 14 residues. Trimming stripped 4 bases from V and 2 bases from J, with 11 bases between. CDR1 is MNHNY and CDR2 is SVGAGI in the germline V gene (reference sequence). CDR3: CASSSGSLQETQYF. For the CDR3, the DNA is TGTGCCAGCAGTTCCGGGAGCCTTCAAGAGACCCAGTACTTC.

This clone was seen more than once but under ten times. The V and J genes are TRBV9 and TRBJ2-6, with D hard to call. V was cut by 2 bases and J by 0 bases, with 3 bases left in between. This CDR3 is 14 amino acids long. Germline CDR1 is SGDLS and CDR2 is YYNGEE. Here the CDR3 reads CASSVGSGANVLTF. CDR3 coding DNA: TGTGCCAGCAGCGTGGGCTCTGGGGCCAACGTCCTGACTTTC.

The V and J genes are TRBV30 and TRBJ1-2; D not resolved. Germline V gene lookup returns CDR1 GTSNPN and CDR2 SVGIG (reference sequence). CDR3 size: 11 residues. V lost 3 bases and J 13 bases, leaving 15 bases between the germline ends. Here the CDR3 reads CAWRDYSGCTF. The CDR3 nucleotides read TGTGCCTGGAGAGACTACTCCGGTTGCACCTTC.

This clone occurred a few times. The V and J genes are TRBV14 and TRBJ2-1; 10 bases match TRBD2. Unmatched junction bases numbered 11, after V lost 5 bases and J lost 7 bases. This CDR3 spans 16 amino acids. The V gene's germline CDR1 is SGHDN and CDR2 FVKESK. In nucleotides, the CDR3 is TGTGCCAGCAGCTTCCGACAGCGGGAGGGCCGGAATGAGCAGTTCTTC. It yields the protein CASSFRQREGRNEQFF.

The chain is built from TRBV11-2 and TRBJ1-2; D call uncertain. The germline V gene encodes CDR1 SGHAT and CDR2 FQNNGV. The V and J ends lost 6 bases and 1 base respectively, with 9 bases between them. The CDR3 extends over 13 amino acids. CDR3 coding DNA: TGTGCCAGCAGTCCAGGAAATAACTATGGCTACACCTTC. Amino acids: CASSPGNNYGYTF.

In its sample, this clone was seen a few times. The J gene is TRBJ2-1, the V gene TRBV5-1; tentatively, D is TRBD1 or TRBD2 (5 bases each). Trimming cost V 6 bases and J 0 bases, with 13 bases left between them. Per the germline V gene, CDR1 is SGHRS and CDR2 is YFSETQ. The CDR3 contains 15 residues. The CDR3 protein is CASTASGSSYNEQFF. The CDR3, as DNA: TGCGCCAGCACCGCCTCAGGGAGCTCCTACAATGAGCAGTTCTTC.

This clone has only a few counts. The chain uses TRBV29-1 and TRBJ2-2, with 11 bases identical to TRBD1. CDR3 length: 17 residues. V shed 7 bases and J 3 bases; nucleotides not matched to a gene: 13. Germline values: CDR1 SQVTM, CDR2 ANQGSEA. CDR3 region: CSGTGTGGQRDTGELFF. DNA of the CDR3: TGCAGCGGCACCGGGACAGGGGGGCAGCGCGACACCGGGGAGCTGTTTTTT.

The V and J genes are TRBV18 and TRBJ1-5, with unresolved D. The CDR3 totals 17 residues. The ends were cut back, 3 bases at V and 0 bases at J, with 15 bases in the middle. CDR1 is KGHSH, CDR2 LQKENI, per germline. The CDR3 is CASSPTEGSYSNQPQHF. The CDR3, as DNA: TGTGCCAGCTCACCCACGGAAGGATCATATAGCAATCAGCCCCAGCATTTT.

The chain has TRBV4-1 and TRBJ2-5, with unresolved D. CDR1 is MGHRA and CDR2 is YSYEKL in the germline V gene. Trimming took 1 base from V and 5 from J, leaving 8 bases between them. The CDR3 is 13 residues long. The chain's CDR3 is CASSQGFLETQYF. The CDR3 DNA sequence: TGCGCCAGCAGCCAAGGATTCTTGGAGACCCAGTACTTC.

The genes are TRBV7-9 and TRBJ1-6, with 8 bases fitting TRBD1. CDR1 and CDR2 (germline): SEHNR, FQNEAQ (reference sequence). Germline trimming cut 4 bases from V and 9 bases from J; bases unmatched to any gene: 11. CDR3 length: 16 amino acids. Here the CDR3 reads CASSWNAGGGGSPLHF. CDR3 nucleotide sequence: TGTGCCAGCAGCTGGAATGCAGGGGGCGGGGGTTCACCCCTCCACTTT.

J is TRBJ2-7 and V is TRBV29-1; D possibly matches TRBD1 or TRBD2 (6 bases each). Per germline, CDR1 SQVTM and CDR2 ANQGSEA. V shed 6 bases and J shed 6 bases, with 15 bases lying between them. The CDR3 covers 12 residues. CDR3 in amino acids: CSVSGGGSEQYF. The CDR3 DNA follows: TGCAGCGTCTCCGGAGGGGGATCCGAGCAGTACTTC.

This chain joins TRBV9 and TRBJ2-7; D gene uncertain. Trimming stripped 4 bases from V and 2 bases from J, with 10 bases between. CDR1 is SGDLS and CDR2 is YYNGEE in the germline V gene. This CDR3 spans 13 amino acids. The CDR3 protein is CASSQAGTYEQYF. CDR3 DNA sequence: TGTGCCAGCAGCCAAGCCGGCACCTACGAGCAGTACTTC.

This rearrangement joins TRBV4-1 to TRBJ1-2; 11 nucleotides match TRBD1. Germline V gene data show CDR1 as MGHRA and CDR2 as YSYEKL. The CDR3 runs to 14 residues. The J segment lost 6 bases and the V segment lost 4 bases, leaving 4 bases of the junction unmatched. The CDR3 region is CASSLRTGGHGYTF. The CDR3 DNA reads TGCGCCAGCAGCCTTCGGACAGGGGGCCATGGCTACACCTTC.

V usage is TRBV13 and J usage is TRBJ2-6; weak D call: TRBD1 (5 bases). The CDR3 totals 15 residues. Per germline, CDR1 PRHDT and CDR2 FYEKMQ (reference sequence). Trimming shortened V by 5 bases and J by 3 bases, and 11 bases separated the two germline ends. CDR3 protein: CASSTRGRGANVLTF. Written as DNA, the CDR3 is TGTGCCAGCAGCACAAGGGGCCGTGGGGCCAACGTCCTGACTTTC.

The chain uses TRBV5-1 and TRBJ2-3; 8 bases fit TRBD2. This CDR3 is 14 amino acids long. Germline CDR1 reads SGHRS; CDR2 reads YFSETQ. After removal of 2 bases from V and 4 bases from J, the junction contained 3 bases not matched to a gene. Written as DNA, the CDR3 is TGCGCCAGCAGCTTAGCGGGGGATTCAGATACGCAGTATTTT. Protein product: CASSLAGDSDTQYF.

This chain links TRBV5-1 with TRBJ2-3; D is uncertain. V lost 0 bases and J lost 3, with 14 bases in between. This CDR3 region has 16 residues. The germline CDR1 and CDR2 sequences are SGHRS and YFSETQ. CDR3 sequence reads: CASSLAWTAKTDTQYF. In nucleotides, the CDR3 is TGCGCCAGCAGCTTGGCCTGGACCGCGAAAACAGATACGCAGTATTTT.

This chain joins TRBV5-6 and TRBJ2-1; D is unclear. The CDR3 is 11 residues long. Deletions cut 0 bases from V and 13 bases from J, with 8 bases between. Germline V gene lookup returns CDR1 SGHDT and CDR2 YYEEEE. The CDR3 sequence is CASSLEASQFF. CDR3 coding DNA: TGTGCCAGCAGCTTGGAGGCTAGTCAGTTCTTC.

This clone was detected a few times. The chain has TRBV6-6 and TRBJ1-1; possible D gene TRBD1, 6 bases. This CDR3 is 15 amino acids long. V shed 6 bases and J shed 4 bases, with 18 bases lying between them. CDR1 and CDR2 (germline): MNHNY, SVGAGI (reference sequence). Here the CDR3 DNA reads TGTGCCAGCAGCAACACGGGGGCCAGGGGCACTGAAGCTTTCTTT. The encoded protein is CASSNTGARGTEAFF.

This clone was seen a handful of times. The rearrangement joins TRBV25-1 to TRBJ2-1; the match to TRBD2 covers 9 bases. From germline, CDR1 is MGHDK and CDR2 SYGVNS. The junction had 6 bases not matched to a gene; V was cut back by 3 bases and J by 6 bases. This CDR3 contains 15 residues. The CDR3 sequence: CASSDQGLASNEQFF. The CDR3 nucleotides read TGTGCCAGCAGTGATCAAGGACTAGCGAGCAATGAGCAGTTCTTC.

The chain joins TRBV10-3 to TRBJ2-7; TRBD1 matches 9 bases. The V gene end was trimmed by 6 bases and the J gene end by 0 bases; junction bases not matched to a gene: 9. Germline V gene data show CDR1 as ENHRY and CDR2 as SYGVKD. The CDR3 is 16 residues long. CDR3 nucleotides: TGTGCCATCAGGCCCACCGGGACAGGGAACTCCTACGAGCAGTACTTC. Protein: CAIRPTGTGNSYEQYF.

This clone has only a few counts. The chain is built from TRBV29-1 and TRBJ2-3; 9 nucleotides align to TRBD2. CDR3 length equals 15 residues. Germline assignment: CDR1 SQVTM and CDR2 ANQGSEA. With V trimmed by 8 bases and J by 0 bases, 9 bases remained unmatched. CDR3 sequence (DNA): TGCAGCTCAGATAGCGGGGGCTTAAGCACAGATACGCAGTATTTT. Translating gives CSSDSGGLSTDTQYF.

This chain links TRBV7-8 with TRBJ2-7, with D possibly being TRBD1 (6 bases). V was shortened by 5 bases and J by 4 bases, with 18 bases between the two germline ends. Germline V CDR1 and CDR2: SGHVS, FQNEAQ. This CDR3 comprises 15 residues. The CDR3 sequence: CASSPSTGPQYEQYF. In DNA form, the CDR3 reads TGTGCCAGCAGCCCCTCGACAGGTCCCCAATACGAGCAGTACTTC.

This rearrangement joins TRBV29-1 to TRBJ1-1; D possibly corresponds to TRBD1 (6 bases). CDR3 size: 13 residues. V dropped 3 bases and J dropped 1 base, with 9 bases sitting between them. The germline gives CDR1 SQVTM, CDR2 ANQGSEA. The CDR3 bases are TGCAGCGTTGAGGGACAAAAGAACACTGAAGCTTTCTTT. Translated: CSVEGQKNTEAFF.